This entry features one T cell receptor beta chain sequence. Treatment of any kind had been given to no patient before thyroid surgery. This entry comes from a study of metastatic and nonmetastatic thyroid tumors. V was pared by 0 bases and J by 6 bases, with 10 bases between. The CDR3 is 13 residues long. Germline V gene lookup returns CDR1 SGHRS and CDR2 YFSETQ. From the PCR reads, TCRdb re-called clones with MiXCR. The data hold over 12,000 clones, with roughly a quarter observed a single time. This sequence was found in a female donor with papillary thyroid cancer or a benign thyroid nodule (not recorded which). Some clones in this sample may be carry-over from other donors' samples. The chain joins TRBV5-1 to TRBJ2-7; tentatively, D is TRBD1 (6 bases). The sequencing input was tumor tissue. The CDR3 DNA reads as TGCGCCAGCAGCTTGGGGGGGACACCCGAGCAGTACTTC. Amino acids: CASSLGGTPEQYF.